Listed here is a single T cell receptor beta chain. This sample is part of a study of brain T cells in children with intractable seizures. Sequenced by immunoSEQ multiplex PCR; TCRdb stores in-frame clones only, minus some. The sample includes about 340,000 clones, over 90% of them seen just once. Noted time point: blood from clinic visit 5 months post-surgery; TSC patient then seizure free. Per germline, CDR1 ENHRY and CDR2 SYGVKD. V was clipped by 5 bases and J by 8 bases, with 30 bases between them. This CDR3 has 18 amino acids. Source: peripheral blood, taken approximately 5 months after surgery. This chain links TRBV10-3 with TRBJ1-2; D is undetermined. The receptor was derived from a boy under two years old with tuberous sclerosis and intractable seizures. In DNA form, the CDR3 reads TGTGCCATCAGTCTGCTGTGGGTCTCTGAAAACCCCTCCGGCGGCTACACCTTC. It is translated as CAISLLWVSENPSGGYTF.